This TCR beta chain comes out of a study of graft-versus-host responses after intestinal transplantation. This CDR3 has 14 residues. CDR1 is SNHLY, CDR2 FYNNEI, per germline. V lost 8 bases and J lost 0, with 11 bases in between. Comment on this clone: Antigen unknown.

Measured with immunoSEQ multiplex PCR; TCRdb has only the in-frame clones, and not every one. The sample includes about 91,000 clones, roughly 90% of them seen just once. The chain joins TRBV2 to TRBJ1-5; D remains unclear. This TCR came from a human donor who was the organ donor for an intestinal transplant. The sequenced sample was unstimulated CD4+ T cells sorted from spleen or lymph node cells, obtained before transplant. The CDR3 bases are TGTGCCAGCCGGTACCTCAATAGCAATCAGCCCCAGCATTTT. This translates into CASRYLNSNQPQHF.